This T cell receptor (beta chain) originates from a study of blood T cell repertoires in COVID-19. Libraries were prepared by immunoSEQ multiplex PCR; TCRdb keeps only in-frame clonotypes and omits some of them. The sample holds some 190,000 clones, approximately 80% seen once. V lost 7 bases and J lost 3; bases outside the gene matches: 10. The V gene's germline CDR1 is MNHNY and CDR2 SVGAGI (reference sequence). CDR3 length: 15 amino acids. The clonotype comes from a woman aged 40 to 50 with COVID-19, enrolled during active disease. The source material was peripheral blood. This chain connects TRBV6-6 to TRBJ2-5; TRBD1 matches at 8 bases. DNA of the CDR3: TGTGCCAGCAAGGGGACAGGAATGAGAGAAGAGACCCAGTACTTC. Translation gives CASKGTGMREETQYF.